One and the same sample provided the 19 T cell receptor beta chains below, sequenced in a study of cytomegalovirus exposure and HLA in healthy donors. The protocol was immunoSEQ multiplex PCR, while the TCRdb copy is restricted to in-frame clones and leaves out a portion. The table shows some 350,000 clones, with around 90% occurring only once. Sequencing was performed on PBMCs. These receptors were obtained from a woman aged 25 to 39 in good health and CMV-seropositive.

This clone was counted once. The rearrangement links TRBV13 to TRBJ2-3, with 9 nucleotides matching TRBD2. After removal of 5 bases from V and 4 bases from J, the junction contained 4 bases not matched to a gene. Per the germline V gene, CDR1 is PRHDT and CDR2 is FYEKMQ (reference sequence). The CDR3 length is 14 residues. For the CDR3, the DNA is TGTGCCAGCAGCCGCGGGGGGGCCGCAGATACGCAGTATTTT. Translating it yields CASSRGGAADTQYF.

V is TRBV27 and J is TRBJ1-5, with 7 positions matching TRBD1. Germline CDR1 and CDR2: MNHEY and SMNVEV (reference sequence). J was trimmed by 5 bases and V by 9 bases; bases with no gene match: 10. The CDR3 sequence is 14 residues long. The CDR3 DNA reads TGTGCCAGTAAAGAACAGGGGAGAGATCAGCCCCAGCATTTT. This sequence encodes CASKEQGRDQPQHF.

The chain uses TRBV14 and TRBJ2-5, with 7 bases fitting TRBD2. In germline, CDR1 is SGHDN, CDR2 FVKESK. This CDR3 is 15 amino acids long. The V segment lost 0 bases and the J segment 5 bases; nucleotides outside the gene matches: 6. CDR3 loop: CASSQDLGGGETQYF. For the CDR3, the DNA is TGTGCCAGCAGCCAAGATCTCGGGGGAGGGGAGACCCAGTACTTC.

This chain joins TRBV19 and TRBJ1-4; 9 nucleotides agree with TRBD1. Trimming cost V 6 bases and J 8 bases; bases outside gene matches: 7. The CDR3 consists of 14 residues. Germline V gene data show CDR1 as LNHDA and CDR2 as SQIVND (reference sequence). Written as DNA, the CDR3 is TGTGCCAGTAGCACAGGGGGCGGGCGGGAAAAACTGTTTTTT. Protein product: CASSTGGGREKLFF.

This chain joins TRBV28 and TRBJ2-6; 7 bases are a match to TRBD1. The CDR3 loop spans 17 amino acids. Looked up from germline, CDR1 is MDHEN and CDR2 is SYDVKM. With 5 bases clipped from V and 0 bases from J, the junction kept 7 bases outside the gene matches. The CDR3 reads CASSPHPGGSGANVLTF. In DNA, the CDR3 is TGTGCCAGCAGTCCCCATCCAGGGGGCTCTGGGGCCAACGTCCTGACTTTC. The full variable domain, completed using reference TRBV28 and TRBJ2-6, is DVKVTQSSRYLVKRTGEKVFLECVQDMDHENMFWYRQDPGLGLRLIYFSYDVKMKEKGDIPEGYSVSREKKERFSLILESASTNQTSMYLCASSPHPGGSGANVLTFGAGSRLTVL.

In nucleotides, the CDR3 is TGTGCCAGCCGGCCGACAGGGACTAATGAAAAACTGTTTTTT. Encoded protein: CASRPTGTNEKLFF. This sequence joins TRBV27 and TRBJ1-4; 7 bases line up with TRBD1. The CDR3 runs 14 residues. The germline CDR1 and CDR2 sequences are MNHEY and SMNVEV (reference sequence). The trim removed 8 bases at V and 2 bases at J, leaving 5 bases unmatched.

This clone was observed once. The genes are TRBV5-6 and TRBJ1-2; 7 bases are a match to TRBD1. The trim removed 6 bases at V and 6 bases at J, leaving 11 bases unmatched. The germline CDR1 and CDR2 sequences are SGHDT and YYEEEE. CDR3 length equals 14 residues. CDR3 sequence reads: CASNPGTAMDGYTF. CDR3 nucleotide sequence: TGTGCCAGCAACCCCGGGACAGCTATGGATGGCTACACCTTC.

The chain is built from TRBV9 and TRBJ2-1; TRBD2 aligns across 10 bases. V trimming: 2 bases; J trimming: 9 bases; junction bases outside the gene matches: 14. CDR1 and CDR2 from the germline V gene are SGDLS and YYNGEE. This CDR3 is 17 amino acids long. As DNA, the CDR3 is TGTGCCAGCAGCGTTGGTACTAGCGGGACCCTAGCGGGTGAGCAGTTCTTC. Encoded protein: CASSVGTSGTLAGEQFF.

DNA for the CDR3: TGTGCCAGCAGCCCTGTCGGCAGGGAGGGTTCACCCCTCCACTTT. It yields the protein CASSPVGREGSPLHF. The chain couples TRBV21-1 to TRBJ1-6. TRBV21-1 is shown as a pseudogene. This CDR3 comprises 15 residues.

This clone has only a few counts. V gene TRBV2 combines with J gene TRBJ2-3; 8 nucleotides match TRBD2. The V gene's germline CDR1 is SNHLY and CDR2 FYNNEI. The V segment lost 4 bases and the J segment 10 bases; nucleotides outside the gene matches: 13. The CDR3 extends over 15 amino acids. The CDR3 DNA sequence: TGTGCCAGCAGTGCCGAACGGGGGGGTCAGTTTGCGCAGTATTTT. This encodes CASSAERGGQFAQYF.

The chain carries TRBV30 and TRBJ2-2; possible D gene TRBD1, 5 bases. Germline V gene lookup returns CDR1 GTSNPN and CDR2 SVGIG (reference sequence). V was trimmed by 0 bases and J by 5 bases, leaving 10 bases between them. The CDR3 is 14 residues long. The CDR3 region is CAWSVGPGTGELFF. As DNA, the CDR3 is TGTGCCTGGAGTGTGGGGCCAGGGACCGGGGAGCTGTTTTTT.

V is TRBV4-1 and J is TRBJ1-1; D ambiguous. The germline gives CDR1 MGHRA, CDR2 YSYEKL. V was pared by 4 bases and J by 3 bases, with 18 bases between. There are 16 residues in the CDR3. Here the CDR3 reads CASSRQVDAGYTEAFF. CDR3 DNA: TGCGCCAGCAGCCGCCAGGTGGACGCCGGATACACTGAAGCTTTCTTT.

The chain has TRBV5-1 and TRBJ1-1; no firm D call. Germline V gene sequence: CDR1 SGHRS, CDR2 YFSETQ. Trimming removed 4 bases at V and 2 bases at J, with 9 bases between. The CDR3 loop spans 13 amino acids. The chain's CDR3 is CASSQRDNTEAFF. CDR3 nucleotides: TGCGCCAGCAGCCAGAGGGATAACACTGAAGCTTTCTTT.

This chain connects TRBV25-1 to TRBJ1-1; D not resolved. Per the germline V gene, CDR1 is MGHDK and CDR2 is SYGVNS. This CDR3 contains 15 residues. Trimming took off 3 bases at V and 5 bases at J, with 16 bases between the two ends. The CDR3, as DNA: TGTGCCAGCAGTGACCACCGTAGGGAATCGACTGAAGCTTTCTTT. Translation gives CASSDHRRESTEAFF.

The V and J genes are TRBV19 and TRBJ1-4, with D perhaps matching TRBD1 (5 bases). V lost 2 bases and J 5 bases, leaving 9 bases between the germline ends. The CDR3 length is 14 residues. Germline V lookup: CDR1 LNHDA, CDR2 SQIVND (reference sequence). The CDR3 DNA follows: TGTGCCAGTAGTATATGGGACCGAAATGAAAAACTGTTTTTT. Translation gives CASSIWDRNEKLFF.

The rearrangement links TRBV30 to TRBJ2-7; TRBD1 is a possible D gene (7 bases). The germline V and J ends were trimmed by 0 bases and 0 bases, with 9 bases remaining between them. The CDR3 runs 14 residues. Germline V CDR1 and CDR2: GTSNPN, SVGIG (reference sequence). CDR3 nucleotides: TGTGCCTGGAGTGTCCAGGGGGGCTCCTACGAGCAGTACTTC. This translates into CAWSVQGGSYEQYF.

This rearrangement joins TRBV30 to TRBJ2-7; 8 bases are shared with TRBD1. The germline gives CDR1 GTSNPN, CDR2 SVGIG (reference sequence). The CDR3 contains 15 residues. J gave up 3 bases and V 1 base, and 8 bases lay outside the gene matches. This chain's CDR3 is CAWSGGTGRFYEQYF. The CDR3 DNA is TGTGCCTGGAGTGGGGGGACAGGCCGCTTCTACGAGCAGTACTTC.

The V and J genes are TRBV4-1 and TRBJ2-3; 9 bases map to TRBD2. With V trimmed by 2 bases and J by 1 base, 7 bases remained unmatched. The CDR3 has 17 residues. CDR1 is MGHRA, CDR2 YSYEKL, per germline. CDR3 bases: TGCGCCAGCAGCCAACCGGGGACTAGCCGCGGCACAGATACGCAGTATTTT. It specifies CASSQPGTSRGTDTQYF.

The V and J genes are TRBV27 and TRBJ2-1, with D possibly called TRBD1 or TRBD2 (5 bases each). CDR1 is MNHEY and CDR2 is SMNVEV in the germline V gene (reference sequence). V shed 2 bases and J shed 3 bases, with 17 bases lying between them. The CDR3 extends over 17 amino acids. In DNA, the CDR3 is TGTGCCAGCAGTTTAGGGCCCCCCCCGGGGCTCTACAATGAGCAGTTCTTC. The encoded protein is CASSLGPPPGLYNEQFF.